This T cell receptor (beta chain) was identified in a study of blood T cell repertoires in COVID-19. The table came from immunoSEQ multiplex PCR; TCRdb's copy has only in-frame clones and leaves some out. The sample includes more than 95,000 clones, 65% to 85% of them seen just once. The germline V gene has CDR1 SGHTA and CDR2 FQGNSA. This CDR3 comprises 19 residues. The junction had 9 bases not matched to a gene; V was cut back by 1 base and J by 3 bases. The receptor's source is a man at least 80 years old with active or convalescent COVID-19. Specimen: peripheral blood. V is TRBV7-2 and J is TRBJ2-1, with 13 bases lining up with TRBD2. Here the CDR3 DNA reads TGTGCCAGCAGCTTAGAGGGAGGACTAGCGGGGGAGATCTACAATGAGCAGTTCTTC. Protein sequence: CASSLEGGLAGEIYNEQFF.